The rows below give T cell receptor beta chains drawn from one sample of a study of blood T cell repertoires in COVID-19. The protocol was immunoSEQ multiplex PCR, while the TCRdb copy is restricted to in-frame clones and leaves out a portion. Of hundreds of thousands of clones detected, about nine tenths appear once; the ten largest clones hold roughly 2%. Sequencing input: peripheral blood. These receptors were obtained from a woman in her fifties or sixties with acute or convalescent COVID-19. Both conserved end residues are trimmed from each CDR3. D genes are given only for firm matches.

j_call: TRBJ2-2
d_call: NA
cdr3_length: 13
v_call: TRBV27
cdr3_aa: ASSLWGVNTGELF

j_call: TRBJ2-7
d_call: TRBD1
cdr3_length: 12
v_call: TRBV7-2
cdr3_aa: ASSSTGGYHEQY

j_call: TRBJ1-2
d_call: NA
cdr3_length: 13
v_call: TRBV27
cdr3_aa: ASSLSGGNAYGYT

j_call: TRBJ1-5
d_call: TRBD1
cdr3_length: 16
v_call: TRBV6-4
cdr3_aa: ASIGPSGQGRSNQPQH

j_call: TRBJ1-2
d_call: NA
cdr3_length: 13
v_call: TRBV27
cdr3_aa: ASSLKLGSNYGYT

j_call: TRBJ2-3
d_call: NA
cdr3_length: 12
v_call: TRBV4-3
cdr3_aa: ASSQGLGPDTQY

j_call: TRBJ2-1
d_call: TRBD2
cdr3_length: 13
v_call: TRBV19
cdr3_aa: ASTRLAGGYNEQF

j_call: TRBJ1-2
d_call: NA
cdr3_length: 12
v_call: TRBV3-1/TRBV3-2
cdr3_aa: ASSQDTTGGGYT

j_call: TRBJ2-1
d_call: NA
cdr3_length: 12
v_call: TRBV7-3
cdr3_aa: ASAIQGSHNEQF

j_call: TRBJ2-3
d_call: NA
cdr3_length: 13
v_call: TRBV19
cdr3_aa: ASSRRDSYTDTQY

j_call: TRBJ2-5
d_call: NA
cdr3_length: 10
v_call: TRBV7-3
cdr3_aa: ASSLPGETQY

j_call: TRBJ1-6
d_call: NA
cdr3_length: 12
v_call: TRBV7-9
cdr3_aa: ASSLPVYNSPLH

j_call: TRBJ2-2
d_call: TRBD2
cdr3_length: 14
v_call: TRBV15
cdr3_aa: ATSRVAGGALGELF

j_call: TRBJ2-6
d_call: NA
cdr3_length: 16
v_call: TRBV15
cdr3_aa: ATSTTGRTRAGANVLT

j_call: TRBJ2-2
d_call: NA
cdr3_length: 10
v_call: TRBV19
cdr3_aa: ASNSGTGELF

j_call: TRBJ1-4
d_call: NA
cdr3_length: 13
v_call: TRBV19
cdr3_aa: ASSIASVFNEKLF

j_call: TRBJ1-2
d_call: NA
cdr3_length: 13
v_call: TRBV5-1
cdr3_aa: ASSLGGLTNYGYT

j_call: TRBJ2-1
d_call: NA
cdr3_length: 12
v_call: TRBV19
cdr3_aa: ASSIRYDGSSQF

j_call: TRBJ1-2
d_call: TRBD1
cdr3_length: 14
v_call: TRBV25-1
cdr3_aa: ASSLTRDRGNYGYT

j_call: TRBJ2-5
d_call: TRBD1
cdr3_length: 13
v_call: TRBV5-1
cdr3_aa: ASSSTGGTGETQY

j_call: TRBJ1-6
d_call: NA
cdr3_length: 12
v_call: TRBV6-5
cdr3_aa: ASSPLRDRSPLH

j_call: TRBJ1-5
d_call: TRBD1
cdr3_length: 14
v_call: TRBV19
cdr3_aa: ASSVGTVAVGQPQH

j_call: TRBJ2-7
d_call: TRBD2
cdr3_length: 13
v_call: TRBV4-1
cdr3_aa: ASSHSGGNSYEQY

j_call: TRBJ2-1
d_call: NA
cdr3_length: 9
v_call: TRBV20-1
cdr3_aa: SAFAANEQF

j_call: TRBJ1-5
d_call: NA
cdr3_length: 14
v_call: TRBV23-1
cdr3_aa: ASSQFRHGDYQPQH

j_call: TRBJ1-4
d_call: NA
cdr3_length: 12
v_call: TRBV19
cdr3_aa: ASSISPTVEKLF

j_call: TRBJ2-7
d_call: TRBD2
cdr3_length: 12
v_call: TRBV28
cdr3_aa: ASTRASGGNEQY

j_call: TRBJ1-2
d_call: NA
cdr3_length: 11
v_call: TRBV6-2/TRBV6-3
cdr3_aa: ASSRDTLYGYT

j_call: TRBJ1-4
d_call: NA
cdr3_length: 12
v_call: TRBV19
cdr3_aa: ASNRGQGNEKLF

j_call: TRBJ1-5
d_call: TRBD1
cdr3_length: 16
v_call: TRBV3-1/TRBV3-2
cdr3_aa: ASSQGSDRGVGNQPQH

j_call: TRBJ2-1
d_call: TRBD2
cdr3_length: 12
v_call: TRBV10-2
cdr3_aa: ATTGGGLYNEQF

j_call: TRBJ2-7
d_call: NA
cdr3_length: 10
v_call: TRBV2
cdr3_aa: ASGRGTHEQY

j_call: TRBJ2-1
d_call: NA
cdr3_length: 17
v_call: TRBV5-5
cdr3_aa: ASSIWDRTVRDSYNEQF

j_call: TRBJ1-4
d_call: TRBD1
cdr3_length: 13
v_call: TRBV5-1
cdr3_aa: ASSSYRGTNEKLF

j_call: TRBJ2-1
d_call: TRBD2
cdr3_length: 13
v_call: TRBV5-1
cdr3_aa: ASSPSSGGYNEQF

j_call: TRBJ1-1
d_call: NA
cdr3_length: 14
v_call: TRBV9
cdr3_aa: ASSVGVAQAFTEAF

j_call: TRBJ2-1
d_call: TRBD2
cdr3_length: 14
v_call: TRBV6-2/TRBV6-3
cdr3_aa: ASSYRGLAAINEQF

j_call: TRBJ2-1
d_call: NA
cdr3_length: 11
v_call: TRBV19
cdr3_aa: ASRRVPYNEQF

j_call: TRBJ1-2
d_call: TRBD1
cdr3_length: 12
v_call: TRBV6-1
cdr3_aa: ASSEYDRARGYT

j_call: TRBJ2-3
d_call: NA
cdr3_length: 13
v_call: TRBV6-2/TRBV6-3
cdr3_aa: ASSPPGRSPDTQY

j_call: TRBJ1-6
d_call: TRBD1
cdr3_length: 14
v_call: TRBV10-3
cdr3_aa: AISELSGTDNSPLH

j_call: TRBJ1-6
d_call: NA
cdr3_length: 14
v_call: TRBV30
cdr3_aa: AWRGAERGWPPPLH

j_call: TRBJ1-4
d_call: NA
cdr3_length: 15
v_call: TRBV13
cdr3_aa: ASSPYPGDSYNEKLF

j_call: TRBJ2-3
d_call: NA
cdr3_length: 10
v_call: TRBV6-5
cdr3_aa: ASTEGADTQY

j_call: TRBJ1-5
d_call: NA
cdr3_length: 13
v_call: TRBV30
cdr3_aa: AWSLGAANNQPQH

j_call: TRBJ1-2
d_call: TRBD1
cdr3_length: 11
v_call: TRBV6-2/TRBV6-3
cdr3_aa: ASSRTGGEGYT

j_call: TRBJ1-2
d_call: NA
cdr3_length: 9
v_call: TRBV3-1/TRBV3-2
cdr3_aa: ASSHGGGYT

j_call: TRBJ2-2
d_call: TRBD2
cdr3_length: 14
v_call: TRBV5-1
cdr3_aa: ASSGGAGVSTGELF

j_call: TRBJ1-6
d_call: TRBD1
cdr3_length: 13
v_call: TRBV25-1
cdr3_aa: ASSGRDRGNSPLH

j_call: TRBJ2-7
d_call: NA
cdr3_length: 13
v_call: TRBV10-1
cdr3_aa: ASSESSLSFYEQY

j_call: TRBJ2-3
d_call: TRBD2
cdr3_length: 14
v_call: TRBV5-4
cdr3_aa: ASSLDPLAGGDTQY